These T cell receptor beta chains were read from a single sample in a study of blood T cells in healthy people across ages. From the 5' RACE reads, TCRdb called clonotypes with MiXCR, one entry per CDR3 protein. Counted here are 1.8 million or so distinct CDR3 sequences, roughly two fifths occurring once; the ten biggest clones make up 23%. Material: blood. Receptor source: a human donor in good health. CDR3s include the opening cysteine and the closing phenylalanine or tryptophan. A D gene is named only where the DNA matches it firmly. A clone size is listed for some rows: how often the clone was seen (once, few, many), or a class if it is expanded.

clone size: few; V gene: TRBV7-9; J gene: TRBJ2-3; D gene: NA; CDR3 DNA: TGTGCCAGCCTACCCGGGTGGACAGATACGCAGTATTTT; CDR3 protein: CASLPGWTDTQYF
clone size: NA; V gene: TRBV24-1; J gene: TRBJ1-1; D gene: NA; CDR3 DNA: TGTGCCACCAGTGAACAACAGGACACTGAAGCTTTCTTT; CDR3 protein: CATSEQQDTEAFF
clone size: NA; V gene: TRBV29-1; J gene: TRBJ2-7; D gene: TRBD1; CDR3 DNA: TGCAGCGTCGGGACAGGAAAGGACTACGAGCAGTACTTC; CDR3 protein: CSVGTGKDYEQYF
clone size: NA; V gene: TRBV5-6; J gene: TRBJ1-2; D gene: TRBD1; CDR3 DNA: TGTGCCAGCAAGACAGGGGGCGGTGGCTATGGCTACACCTTC; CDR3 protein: CASKTGGGGYGYTF
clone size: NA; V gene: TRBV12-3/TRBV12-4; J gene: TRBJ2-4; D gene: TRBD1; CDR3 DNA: TGTGCCGGCAGTTTATCCCTTTCGGGACAGAAAAACATTCAGTACTTC; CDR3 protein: CAGSLSLSGQKNIQYF
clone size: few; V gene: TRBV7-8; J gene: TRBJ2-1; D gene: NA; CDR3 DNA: TGTGCCAGCAGCTTAGGGACCGGGACAACAAGGAGCTCCTACAATGAGCAGTTCTTC; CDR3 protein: CASSLGTGTTRSSYNEQFF
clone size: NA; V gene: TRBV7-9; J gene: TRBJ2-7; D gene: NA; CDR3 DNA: TGTGCCAGCAGCTTAGGACTCGGAGAGGCCTACGAGCAGTACTTC; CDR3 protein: CASSLGLGEAYEQYF
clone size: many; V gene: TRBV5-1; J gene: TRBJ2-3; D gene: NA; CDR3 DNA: TGCGCCAGCAGCCTCCCGGACAGCACAGATACGCAGTATTTT; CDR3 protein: CASSLPDSTDTQYF
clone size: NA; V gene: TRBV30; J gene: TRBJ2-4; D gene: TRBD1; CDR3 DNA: TGTGCCTGGAGCCACGGGACAGGACAAAATGAGCAGTACTTC; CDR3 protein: CAWSHGTGQNEQYF
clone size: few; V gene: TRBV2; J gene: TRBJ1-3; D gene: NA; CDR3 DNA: TGTGCCAGCAGTACAAACACGAAACAGGGTGGTCGAAACACCAGATATTTT; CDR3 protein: CASSTNTKQGGRNTRYF
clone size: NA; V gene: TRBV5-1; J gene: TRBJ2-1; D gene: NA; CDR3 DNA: TGCGCCAACAGCTTAGAAGGGAACACTTACAATGAGCAGTTCTTC; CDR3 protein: CANSLEGNTYNEQFF
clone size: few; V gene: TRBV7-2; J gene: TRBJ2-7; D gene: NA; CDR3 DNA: TGTGCCAGCGGCCCTAGAGGCGAGACAAGCTCTAAGCAGTACTTC; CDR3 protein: CASGPRGETSSKQYF
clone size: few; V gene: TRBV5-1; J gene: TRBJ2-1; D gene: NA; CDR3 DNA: TGCGCCAGCAGCGACCCCTCGGGGGCGCAGGAGCAGTTCTTC; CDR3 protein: CASSDPSGAQEQFF
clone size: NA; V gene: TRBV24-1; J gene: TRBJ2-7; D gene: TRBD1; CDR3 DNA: TGTGCCACCAGTGATCGCCGAGGACAGGTCAGCTCCTACGAGCAGTACTTC; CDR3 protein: CATSDRRGQVSSYEQYF
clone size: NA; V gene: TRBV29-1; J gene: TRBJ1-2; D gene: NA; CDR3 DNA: TGCAGCGTTTGGGCCGGGAGAGACTATGGCTACACCTTC; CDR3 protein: CSVWAGRDYGYTF
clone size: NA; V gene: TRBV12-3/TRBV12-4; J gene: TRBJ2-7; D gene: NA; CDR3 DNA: TGTGCCAGCAGCTTAGCCGGTGGGGGATTCTACGAGCAGTACTTC; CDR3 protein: CASSLAGGGFYEQYF
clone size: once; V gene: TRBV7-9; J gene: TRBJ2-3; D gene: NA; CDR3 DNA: TGTGCCAGCAGCTTAGCCCCTCCTGAGCCCTCACGCACAGATACGCAGTATTTT; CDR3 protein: CASSLAPPEPSRTDTQYF
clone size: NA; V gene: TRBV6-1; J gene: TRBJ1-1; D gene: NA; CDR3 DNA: TGTGCCAGCAGTGAAAAACTATCGGCGGTTAAGGCGAACACTGAAGCTTTCTTT; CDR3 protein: CASSEKLSAVKANTEAFF
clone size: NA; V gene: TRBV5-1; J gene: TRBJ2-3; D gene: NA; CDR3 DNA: TGCGCCAGCAAAAAGACAGCCGGCACAGATACGCAGTATTTT; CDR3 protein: CASKKTAGTDTQYF
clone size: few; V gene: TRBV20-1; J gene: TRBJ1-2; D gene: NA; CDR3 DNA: TGCAGGACGGGACCGACTAACTATGGCTACACCTTC; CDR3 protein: CRTGPTNYGYTF
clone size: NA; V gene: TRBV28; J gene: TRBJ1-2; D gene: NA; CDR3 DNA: TGTGCCAGCAGTTTAAGCCAGGGGATAGGCTATGGCTACACCTTC; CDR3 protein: CASSLSQGIGYGYTF
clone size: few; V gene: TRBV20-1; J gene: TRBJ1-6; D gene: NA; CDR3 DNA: TGCAGTGCTAGATTCCCTTATAATTCACCCCTCCACTTT; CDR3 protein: CSARFPYNSPLHF